A selection of T cell receptor beta chains follows, all from one sample in a study of blood T cell repertoires in COVID-19. Generated by immunoSEQ multiplex PCR, the TCRdb table keeps only in-frame clones and is missing some. The table has approximately 220,000 clones, roughly 80% seen once. The source material was peripheral blood. These receptors originate from a woman aged 55-70 years with acute or convalescent COVID-19. Both conserved end residues are part of each CDR3. The D gene is left open where the match is weak. Some rows have no size entry. The others give once, few or many, or a class for an expanded clone.

NA	NA	TRBV6-5	TRBJ1-1	CASSQTGGSEAFF	TGTGCCAGCAGTCAAACGGGGGGGTCTGAAGCTTTCTTT
NA	NA	TRBV19	TRBJ2-5	CASSRGAQRQETQYF	TGTGCCAGTAGTAGGGGCGCCCAAAGGCAGGAGACCCAGTACTTC
NA	TRBD1	TRBV5-4	TRBJ2-6	CASSRGQRSSGANVLTF	TGTGCCAGCAGCAGGGGACAGCGGAGCTCTGGGGCCAACGTCCTGACTTTC
NA	TRBD1	TRBV6-2/TRBV6-3	TRBJ1-2	CASSLTGGDGYTF	TGTGCCAGCAGTCTTACAGGGGGCGATGGCTACACCTTC
NA	NA	TRBV4-1	TRBJ2-7	CASSPQGLAYEQYF	TGCGCCAGCAGCCCTCAGGGTTTGGCCTACGAGCAGTACTTC
NA	NA	TRBV3-1/TRBV3-2	TRBJ1-1	CASSHGGWALINTEAFF	TGTGCCAGCAGCCACGGGGGATGGGCCTTAATCAACACTGAAGCTTTCTTT
NA	NA	TRBV3-1/TRBV3-2	TRBJ1-2	CASSQEALQGYYGYTF	TGTGCCAGCAGCCAAGAAGCCCTACAGGGATACTATGGCTACACCTTC
NA	TRBD1	TRBV6-5	TRBJ1-3	CASSYGTGTTGNTIYF	TGTGCCAGCAGTTACGGGACAGGGACTACTGGAAACACCATATATTTT
NA	TRBD1	TRBV27	TRBJ1-3	CASSITGDSGNTIYF	TGTGCCAGCAGTATTACAGGGGACTCTGGAAACACCATATATTTT
NA	TRBD1	TRBV5-1	TRBJ1-2	CASSRDSYYGYTF	TGCGCCAGCAGCCGGGACAGTTACTATGGCTACACCTTC
NA	TRBD1	TRBV5-4	TRBJ1-2	CASSFRDSYGYTF	TGTGCCAGCAGCTTCCGGGACAGCTATGGCTACACCTTC
NA	NA	TRBV6-5	TRBJ1-5	CASSGGRGQPQHF	TGTGCCAGCAGCGGGGGGCGCGGGCAGCCCCAGCATTTT
few	TRBD2	TRBV9	TRBJ2-3	CASSVGTSGARTDTQYF	TGTGCCAGCAGCGTCGGGACTAGCGGGGCCCGCACAGATACGCAGTATTTT
NA	NA	TRBV5-4	TRBJ2-4	CASSLGQGTLLAKNIQYF	TGTGCCAGCAGCTTGGGGCAGGGAACACTCTTAGCCAAAAACATTCAGTACTTC
NA	NA	TRBV5-4	TRBJ2-7	CASSLEGKKGEQYF	TGTGCCAGCAGCTTGGAGGGGAAGAAAGGCGAGCAGTACTTC
NA	NA	TRBV24-1	TRBJ2-2	CATSQGIGELFF	TGTGCCACCAGCCAGGGAATCGGGGAGCTGTTTTTT
few	NA	TRBV29-1	TRBJ1-2	CSVDSGGYTF	TGCAGCGTTGACAGTGGCGGCTACACCTTC
NA	NA	TRBV5-5	TRBJ1-1	CASSFGGPEAFF	TGTGCCAGCAGCTTTGGGGGCCCTGAAGCTTTCTTT
once	NA	TRBV5-6	TRBJ1-2	CASSFRDEGSGYTF	TGTGCCAGCAGCTTCCGCGACGAGGGTTCTGGCTACACCTTC
NA	NA	TRBV7-9	TRBJ1-1	CASTLGGAPTEAFF	TGTGCCAGCACTTTAGGGGGGGCCCCTACTGAAGCTTTCTTT
NA	TRBD1	TRBV7-6	TRBJ2-7	CASSLGTGERSSEQYF	TGTGCCAGCAGCTTAGGAACAGGGGAACGATCCAGCGAGCAGTACTTC
NA	TRBD2	TRBV28	TRBJ2-1	CASSRPGLANDEQFF	TGTGCCAGCAGTCGCCCTGGACTAGCGAACGATGAGCAGTTCTTC
NA	NA	TRBV19	TRBJ1-5	CASSIREGGARLYSNQPQHF	TGTGCCAGTAGTATCCGGGAGGGGGGTGCCCGCCTATATAGCAATCAGCCCCAGCATTTT
once	NA	TRBV21-1	TRBJ1-5	CARAGTAPFKQPQHF	TGTGCCAGGGCCGGGACAGCCCCCTTCAAGCAGCCCCAGCATTTT
once	TRBD2	TRBV7-2	TRBJ2-5	CASSLQRGPWETQYF	TGTGCCAGCAGCTTACAGCGGGGGCCTTGGGAGACCCAGTACTTC
NA	TRBD1	TRBV9	TRBJ1-2	CASSASGTGQSNYGYTF	TGTGCCAGCAGCGCATCCGGGACAGGACAATCTAACTATGGCTACACCTTC
NA	NA	TRBV3-1/TRBV3-2	TRBJ2-5	CASSPSRGGSIQETQYF	TGTGCCAGCAGCCCCTCCAGGGGCGGAAGCATCCAAGAGACCCAGTACTTC
few	NA	TRBV28	TRBJ1-6	CASSSIGTVASPLHF	TGTGCCAGCAGTTCAATCGGGACTGTGGCTTCACCCCTCCACTTT
NA	NA	TRBV2	TRBJ1-2	CAIYREVGYGYTF	TGTGCCATCTACAGGGAAGTAGGCTATGGCTACACCTTC
NA	TRBD1	TRBV10-2	TRBJ2-7	CASSESVRQGYEQYF	TGCGCCAGCAGTGAGTCGGTGAGACAGGGCTACGAGCAGTACTTC
NA	TRBD1	TRBV10-3	TRBJ1-2	CAISGTGENWNYGYTF	TGTGCCATCAGCGGGACAGGAGAGAACTGGAACTATGGCTACACCTTC
NA	NA	TRBV13	TRBJ2-1	CASSFRVSSYNEQFF	TGTGCCAGCAGCTTCAGGGTAAGCTCCTACAATGAGCAGTTCTTC
NA	NA	TRBV19	TRBJ1-1	CASRPRVNTEAFF	TGTGCCAGTAGACCCAGGGTGAACACTGAAGCTTTCTTT
few	NA	TRBV28	TRBJ1-2	CASSYGYYGYTF	TGTGCCAGCAGTTACGGGTACTATGGCTACACCTTC
NA	NA	TRBV6-5	TRBJ1-1	CASSRNTEAFF	TGTGCCAGCAGCAGGAACACTGAAGCTTTCTTT
NA	NA	TRBV18	TRBJ2-7	CASSPSHYEQYF	TGTGCCAGCTCACCCTCACACTACGAGCAGTACTTC
NA	TRBD1	TRBV7-9	TRBJ1-6	CASSLAGQGGSPLHF	TGTGCCAGCAGCTTAGCGGGACAGGGGGGTTCACCCCTCCACTTT
NA	NA	TRBV14	TRBJ1-2	CASSQVVGRTYGYTF	TGTGCCAGCAGCCAAGTTGTTGGGCGCACCTATGGCTACACCTTC
NA	NA	TRBV5-1	TRBJ2-2	CASSLGADNTGELFF	TGCGCCAGCAGCTTGGGTGCAGATAACACCGGGGAGCTGTTTTTT
once	NA	TRBV14	TRBJ1-1	CASSQGWGGTEAFF	TGTGCCAGCAGCCAAGGTTGGGGAGGGACTGAAGCTTTCTTT
NA	TRBD1	TRBV6-6	TRBJ2-5	CASTKGTGAAQETQYF	TGTGCCAGCACCAAGGGGACAGGGGCAGCCCAAGAGACCCAGTACTTC
few	TRBD1	TRBV4-2	TRBJ1-2	CASSQYTGDGYTF	TGTGCCAGCAGCCAATATACAGGGGACGGCTACACCTTC
NA	TRBD2	TRBV13	TRBJ2-3	CASSLGPSGIRRADTQYF	TGTGCCAGCAGCTTAGGCCCTAGCGGAATAAGACGAGCAGATACGCAGTATTTT
NA	TRBD1	TRBV7-9	TRBJ2-6	CASSSKTGEVGSGANVLTF	TGTGCCAGCAGCTCTAAAACAGGGGAAGTAGGGTCTGGGGCCAACGTCCTGACTTTC
NA	NA	TRBV2	TRBJ2-1	CASSDGGTPRDEQFF	TGTGCCAGCAGTGACGGCGGGACTCCTCGCGATGAGCAGTTCTTC
NA	TRBD1	TRBV10-3	TRBJ1-1	CAISRDRGLTEAFF	TGTGCCATCAGCCGGGACAGGGGGCTCACTGAAGCTTTCTTT
NA	TRBD1	TRBV7-2	TRBJ2-1	CASSLQGQGNNEQFF	TGTGCCAGCAGCTTACAAGGACAGGGGAACAATGAGCAGTTCTTC
NA	NA	TRBV7-8	TRBJ2-5	CASSPAGETQYF	TGTGCCAGCAGCCCGGCGGGAGAGACCCAGTACTTC